This T cell receptor beta chain stems from a study of cytomegalovirus exposure and HLA in healthy donors (dated by TCRdb to 2016 to 2017). General notes on the study: An earlier analysis of 587 of the donors reported approximately 260 Gb of sequence data and 117 million unique TCR beta sequences obtained from approximately 180 million T cells. An early release that covered fewer than 800 HLA-typed donors contained around 330 gigabases of sequencing data and about 84 million unique TCR sequences. The genetic ancestry cluster associated with self-reported Caucasian donors included 81% of the 398 genotyped donors. The study aimed to test whether signatures of past pathogen exposure could be identified by cataloging public T cell receptors. Using immunosequencing, the study profiled T cell repertoires from fewer than 700 subjects and related those repertoires to cytomegalovirus serostatus. Besides the first cohort of around 670 subjects, a separate validation cohort made up of roughly 120 different subjects was used. The study combined high-throughput TCR immunosequencing, statistical association of individual TCRs with disease status, and machine learning to predict cytomegalovirus infection status. In a later analysis, previously published TCR beta repertoires from 666 donors were re-analyzed and high-resolution HLA genotyping was added so that TCR occurrence patterns could be studied. Rather than using new phenotypic data, the later analysis identified candidate immune exposures from TCR beta sequences and from how often those sequences occurred across donors. An earlier analysis of several hundred of the donors applied high-throughput TCR beta sequencing to assess whether each TCR beta V gene segment acted as functional or pseudogenic. Donor age, sex, ethnicity and CMV serostatus were collected together with the repertoire data. In a later genetic analysis, genome-wide SNP genotypes for about three fifths of the roughly 670 donors were used, and that subset was treated as a discovery cohort. All discovery cohort repertoires had been generated using a single sequencing platform. Class I and class II HLA loci were covered by the typing at four-digit resolution. The number of donors typed differed by locus, with 629-630 for A, B, C, DRB1 and DQB1, around 500 for DQA1, 606 for DPA1, and around 430 for DPB1. Because of strong linkage in the cohort, five DR-DQ haplotypes were treated as single units for association and clustering. Across some 400 genotyped donors of the cohort, an average of about 200,000 unique TCR beta nucleotide sequences per donor were sequenced, and roughly 18% of those sequences were non-productive.

Broad study findings and their caveats: In vitro tests confirmed that a few of the cytomegalovirus-associated TCR beta chains recognize cytomegalovirus antigens. Immune exposure information for the cohort was limited to CMV serostatus. Presence/absence analyses assumed roughly uniform sequencing depth across donors, an assumption that may not hold. According to a later analysis, TCR association rates differed among HLA loci, with DRB1 alleles showing the most associated TCRs and HLA-C alleles showing the fewest. Compared with equally common non-associated chains, HLA-associated TCR beta chains in a later analysis were more clonally expanded and had lower generation probabilities. Cytomegalovirus status was reported to be diagnosed by the classifier with high specificity and sensitivity in both the original and validation cohorts. A group of highly shared sequence variants was considered likely to be a technical artifact of the sequencing pipeline. According to a later genetic analysis, donors in an Asian-associated ancestry cluster had fewer N-insertions in productive TCRs than the roughly 700-donor mean. According to a later analysis, most CMV-associated TCR beta chains appeared to be HLA-restricted, and the HLA associations seemed to be driven largely by CMV exposure. Correlated functional status among segregating V segments might be attributable to linkage disequilibrium, but an unknown experimental factor could not be ruled out. Assigning TCR associations to individual alleles was difficult when HLA alleles, especially DR and DQ, strongly co-occurred. A later analysis associated 15,000 to 20,000 TCR beta sequences with specific HLA alleles at a false discovery rate of 0.05. In this cohort, only TCR beta chains were sequenced, and detectable features were limited by the absence of alpha or paired-chain data. Because counts were too low, seventeen rarely observed V segments, including chromosome 9 orphons, were excluded from the earlier analysis of several hundred of the donors. The study gave a list of about 170 TCR beta chains associated with cytomegalovirus. According to the authors, the approach could potentially be generalized to other disease states and immunological phenotypes. Because HLA typing was unavailable for some donors at each locus, only the typed subset was used in association tests. A further reported finding was that TCR beta sequences accurately predicted the HLA-A and HLA-B alleles for most subjects in the first cohort. While some public TCRs were present in many individuals, most TCR sequences turned up only very rarely across donors. A later genetic analysis associated a missense DCLRE1C variant with V-gene and J-gene trimming of TCR beta chains, and an independent cohort replicated the association. In an earlier analysis of more than 500 of the donors, most TCR beta V segments appeared in productive rearrangements about 87% or about 30% of the time, broadly matching IMGT annotations. In a later analysis, several top co-occurrence clusters were reported to appear linked to parvovirus B19, influenza, CMV and Epstein-Barr virus.

The cohort comprised hundreds of healthy bone marrow donors. At the time of sampling, every cohort member was nominally healthy, though immune exposures that went unrecorded were likely present. The donor was CMV seropositive and was included in the group of 250 to 300 seropositive cohort members. Each donor provided a peripheral blood sample, and peripheral blood mononuclear cells were used for TCR beta sequencing. Genomic DNA was extracted from the blood cell samples with the Qiagen DNeasy Blood Extraction Kit. Library method: the immunoSEQ multiplex PCR assay. A mixture of 60 forward primers for TCR Vbeta segments and 13 reverse primers for TCR Jbeta segments was used in the multiplex PCR. Amplification of the CDR3 region of rearranged TCR beta genes was performed with a multiplex PCR assay on genomic DNA. The amplified TCR beta libraries were sequenced on the Illumina HiSeq System as 87-base-pair reads. As for how the authors treated the data: A later analysis counted about 76 million unique TCR beta chains across the 550 to 750 repertoires, and roughly 9.9 million of these chains were shared by at least two donors. Raw reads were error-corrected and collapsed into unique sequences by a nearest-neighbor algorithm in which closely related sequences were merged to remove PCR and sequencing errors. CDR3 sequences were aligned to IMGT reference sequences to assign V, D and J gene segments. For a sequence to be retained, a match of at least six nucleotides was required to both a V gene segment and a J gene segment. A rearrangement counted as productive if the CDR3 had no stop codons and remained in frame with V and J, and every other rearrangement counted as non-productive. Following IMGT convention, CDR3 was defined as the stretch from the second conserved V-encoded cysteine to the conserved J-encoded phenylalanine. The earlier analysis of a few hundred of the donors excluded sequences that lacked an unambiguous match to a single V gene segment. An earlier analysis of several hundred of the donors classified V segments as functional when productive rearrangements were above 56.7% and as segregating when the standard deviation between donors was above 5%. A statistical classification framework was developed to diagnose cytomegalovirus status using the catalog of TCR beta chain sequences. A later analysis assigned V and J genes by comparing TCR nucleotide sequences with IMGT/GENE-DB human TR gene sequences. In a later analysis, CDR3 sequences and most-parsimonious VDJ recombination scenarios were assigned using the TCRdist pipeline. In a later analysis, each TCR beta chain was defined by its CDR3 amino acid sequence together with its V-gene family, and reads lacking a unique V-gene family were excluded. In a later analysis, 550 to 650 highly shared, low-generation-probability nucleotide sequences were removed to address suspected cross-contamination and a sequencing artifact. In a later analysis, a clonal expansion index was calculated for each public chain from normalized within-repertoire ranks of inferred template counts. In a later analysis, generation probabilities were computed with a VDJ recombination model fitted to out-of-frame rearrangements, and the resulting probabilities were checked against IGoR. Hypergeometric tests were used in a later analysis to score TCR-TCR, TCR-HLA and TCR-CMV co-occurrence, with a repertoire-size bias correction applied to the TCR pairs. To estimate false discovery rates, a later analysis permuted the HLA or CMV assignments 20 times. In a later analysis, co-occurring TCRs were grouped with DBSCAN, and TCRdist sequence similarity was added when clustering was performed within HLA-allele-positive subsets. For co-occurrence clustering, repertoires with fewer than 30,000 or more than 120,000 public chains were excluded, along with five repertoires with anomalous nucleotide sharing. TCRdb re-hosts the immuneACCESS table, in-frame sequences only. Its copies lack some clones; in the studies checked, an unresolved V gene accounts for under half of them, and the cause for the rest is not known. From that table come the V and J calls and clone size; the DNA was used to work out D and trimming. In this sample the table shows about 95,000 clones, approximately 80% of which occur a single time. Around 5.3% of the sample is held by the ten biggest clonotypes.

This clone was seen a few times. The antigen it binds to is not known. Base qualities are not recorded, but no much larger clone differs from it by a single base. Sequencing input: PBMCs. The sequence was obtained from a man between 25 and 39 years old in good health and CMV-seropositive.

The CDR3 reads CASSPTRGSTGELFF. The nucleotide sequence is TGTGCCAGTAGCCCCACGAGGGGGAGCACCGGGGAGCTGTTTTTT. The sequence is built from TRBV19 and TRBJ2-2, and perhaps TRBD1 as D gene, on 6 matching bases. CDR3 length: 15 amino acids, cysteine to phenylalanine. The read is trimmed to its CDR3 DNA, 45 bases read in frame from base 1. Based on the germline V gene (reference sequence), the CDR1 and CDR2 sequences are LNHDA and SQIVND. V loses 6 bases, J loses 4 bases, and the germline ends lie 15 bases apart.